The rows below give T cell receptor beta chains drawn from one sample of a study of T-cell reconstitution after alpha-beta-depleted transplantation in children. TCRdb processed the PCR reads anew with MiXCR; each CDR3 protein has one entry. This sample has under 450,000 distinct CDR3 sequences; less than 15% occur once, and the top ten carry about 4%. The sample was PBMCs, taken from the stem cell graft. The receptors were gathered from a human donor who donated a stem cell graft to a child with Fanconi anemia. Both conserved end residues are part of each CDR3. A D gene is named only where the DNA matches it firmly. Size values are once, few and many counts, or a class for expanded clones, and some rows have none.

d_call clone_size j_call v_call cdr3_nt cdr3_aa
- few TRBJ2-1 TRBV6-5 TGTGCCAGCAGTTACTCTTACGCGGCCAGTGAGCAGTTCTTC CASSYSYAASEQFF
- - TRBJ1-1 TRBV10-3 TGTGCCATCAATGAGGACAGACAATTGAACACTGAAGCTTTCTTT CAINEDRQLNTEAFF
- few TRBJ2-7 TRBV2 TGTGCCAGCAGTGAAGTGGGACATGGCTCCTACGAGCAGTACTTC CASSEVGHGSYEQYF
- - TRBJ1-2 TRBV7-8 TGTGCCAGCAGCCCATCTAGAGAGGACGGCTACACCTTC CASSPSREDGYTF
- - TRBJ2-2 TRBV3-1 TGTGCCAGCAGCCAAAGAGCGGGTAACACCGGGGAGCTGTTTTTT CASSQRAGNTGELFF
TRBD1 - TRBJ2-1 TRBV12-5 TGTGCTAGTGGTTTAGGGACAGGGGGCCACAATGAGCAGTTCTTC CASGLGTGGHNEQFF
- once TRBJ1-1 TRBV10-3 TGTGCCACCAGGTACGGGTTCACTGACCTGAACACTGAAGCTTTCTTT CATRYGFTDLNTEAFF
- few TRBJ2-5 TRBV11-2 TGTGCCAGCAGCTTACGACACCTTCAAGAGACCCAGTACTTC CASSLRHLQETQYF
TRBD1 few TRBJ1-1 TRBV7-8 TGTGCCAGCAGCTTAGTTAGGGGGCTGTACACTGAAGCTTTCTTT CASSLVRGLYTEAFF
- few TRBJ1-2 TRBV27 TGTGCCAGCAGTCCACAGACGGCAATGGCCTATGGCTACACCTTC CASSPQTAMAYGYTF
- - TRBJ2-2 TRBV3-1 TGTGCCAGCAGTCGACCGGTGCCGGGGAGTACCGGGGAGCTGTTTTTT CASSRPVPGSTGELFF
- few TRBJ2-3 TRBV7-8 TGTGCCAGCAGCTTAGCGCACGGGGGAGGAACAGATACGCAGTATTTT CASSLAHGGGTDTQYF
TRBD2 - TRBJ2-1 TRBV20-1 TGCAGTGCTAGAGCTGCGGGGGGGCCTCGGAATGAGCAGTTCTTC CSARAAGGPRNEQFF
- - TRBJ1-3 TRBV12-3/TRBV12-4 TGTGCCAGCAGTTTGGTTATCTCTGGAAACACCATATATTTT CASSLVISGNTIYF
- - TRBJ1-1 TRBV11-2 TGTGCCAGCAGCTCGATCCCAGGAGGCCCTGAAGCTTTCTTT CASSSIPGGPEAFF
- few TRBJ2-1 TRBV27 TGTGCCAGCAGTTTTGGGGACTCCTACAATGAGCAGTTCTTC CASSFGDSYNEQFF
- - TRBJ2-7 TRBV11-2 TGTGCCAGCAGCCATGAGGCCGAGCAGTACTTC CASSHEAEQYF
TRBD1 few TRBJ1-1 TRBV29-1 TGCAGCGTTGATCGTAGGACAGGGAGTTTGAACACTGAAGCTTTCTTT CSVDRRTGSLNTEAFF